This T cell receptor (beta chain) came from a study of long-term antiretroviral therapy in people with HIV. Study results and caveats: Dominating the repertoire at all time points were the clones that expanded before ART.

As concerns this clone: Its antigen is currently unknown.

Participants living with HIV all received treatment in the United States. Version v3.0 of the immunoSEQ assay was performed at survey level. TCRdb keeps only in-frame clones here, not all; method: immunoSEQ multiplex PCR. The table shows tens of thousands of clones, with 95% occurring only once. CDR1 is SGHTA and CDR2 is FQGNSA in the germline V gene. This CDR3 has 16 residues. V was shortened by 5 bases and J by 3 bases, with 16 bases between the two germline ends. The TCR originated in a man aged 45-65 years with HIV. Sequencing was performed on unsorted PBMCs, taken 5.3 years after starting antiretroviral therapy. The V call is TRBV7-2, the J call TRBJ2-2; D possibly matches TRBD1 or TRBD2 (6 bases each). CDR3 bases: TGTGCCAGCAGCCCATCTTGGGGGGCGGACACCGGGGAGCTGTTTTTT. Its translation: CASSPSWGADTGELFF.